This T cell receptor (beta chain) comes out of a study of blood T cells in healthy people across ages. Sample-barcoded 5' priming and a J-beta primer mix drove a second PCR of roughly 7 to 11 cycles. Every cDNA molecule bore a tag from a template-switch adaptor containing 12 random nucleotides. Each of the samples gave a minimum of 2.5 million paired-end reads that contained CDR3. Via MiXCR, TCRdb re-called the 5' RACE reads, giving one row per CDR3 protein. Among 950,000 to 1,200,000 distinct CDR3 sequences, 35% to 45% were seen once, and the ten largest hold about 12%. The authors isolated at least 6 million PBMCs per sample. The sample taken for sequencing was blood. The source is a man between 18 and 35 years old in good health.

CDR3 loop: CASSLAGSLPDTQYF. DNA for the CDR3: TGCGCCAGCAGCTTGGCCGGGTCATTACCAGATACGCAGTATTTT. The V gene is TRBV5-1, the J gene TRBJ2-3, with D unclear. The V gene's germline CDR1 is SGHRS and CDR2 YFSETQ. This CDR3 has 15 amino acids. Between the trimmed V and J ends, which lost 0 bases and 4 bases, there was a span of 12 bases.